This entry lists 24 T cell receptor beta chains sequenced from one sample in a study of CDR3 diversity in severe acne. TCRdb recomputed calls from the PCR reads with MiXCR, one row per CDR3 protein. The sample consists of about 93,000 distinct CDR3 sequences, around 50% of them appearing once. Sequencing used blood. These receptors came from a male donor in good health, serving as a control.

CDR3 bases: TGTGCCAGCACTCAAGAACGGGGGGACAGGGGAATGGACAATTCACCCCTCCACTTT. Translating it yields CASTQERGDRGMDNSPLHF. V gene TRBV6-6 combines with J gene TRBJ1-6; 10 bases are a match to TRBD1. V was clipped by 7 bases and J by 7 bases; unmatched bases: 19. There are 19 residues in the CDR3. Germline CDR1 and CDR2: MNHNY and SVGAGI (reference sequence).

This rearrangement joins TRBV2 to TRBJ2-2; D is unclear. The CDR3 extends over 12 amino acids. Germline CDR1 and CDR2: SNHLY and FYNNEI. Trimming removed 5 bases at V and 6 bases at J, with 7 bases between. CDR3 region: CASSLQPGELFF. CDR3 sequence (DNA): TGTGCCAGCAGTCTGCAGCCCGGGGAGCTGTTTTTT.

This clonotype was seen repeatedly, ten times or more. The genes are TRBV27 and TRBJ2-2; TRBD1 might be the D (6 bases). Germline-derived CDR1 and CDR2 are MNHEY and SMNVEV (reference sequence). CDR3 size: 13 residues. V gave up 5 bases and J gave up 6 bases, with 10 bases separating them. The CDR3 spells CASSPGQSGELFF. The CDR3 DNA reads as TGTGCCAGCAGTCCCGGACAGTCCGGGGAGCTGTTTTTT.

This clonotype has only a few counts. The chain combines TRBV15 with TRBJ2-7; D is possibly TRBD1 or TRBD2 (5 bases each). V lost 5 bases and J lost 2, with 19 bases in between. The germline gives CDR1 LNHNV, CDR2 YYDKDF (reference sequence). The CDR3 extends over 16 amino acids. CDR3 nucleotide sequence: TGTGCCACCAGCGACTATTCCGGGACGGGGACCTACGAGCAGTACTTC. Protein product: CATSDYSGTGTYEQYF.

The V gene is TRBV25-1, the J gene TRBJ2-7; TRBD2 matches 13 bases. CDR1 and CDR2 from the germline V gene are MGHDK and SYGVNS. Unmatched junction bases numbered 10, after V lost 8 bases and J lost 0 bases. The CDR3 is 17 amino acids. Here the CDR3 reads CASSPGLAGPPSYEQYF. The CDR3 region has the DNA TGTGCCAGCTCCCCGGGACTAGCGGGGCCTCCCTCCTACGAGCAGTACTTC.

This clonotype was counted only a few times. The chain has TRBV5-1 and TRBJ2-7, with D hard to call. Germline loops: CDR1 SGHRS, CDR2 YFSETQ. This CDR3 is built from 13 residues. V lost 4 bases and J 3 bases, leaving 11 bases between the germline ends. This chain's CDR3 is CASSQGGHYEQYF. CDR3 nucleotide sequence: TGCGCCAGCAGCCAAGGTGGTCACTACGAGCAGTACTTC.

Worth noting for this clonotype: This is likely a read error, given that the CDR3 carries no conserved phenylalanine or tryptophan at its end. Because the CDR3's place on the DNA is in doubt, the DNA is left out and the CDR3 is given as listed by TCRdb. The chain employs TRBV5-4 and TRBJ2-5; the D segment call TRBD1 is taken from the table without a DNA check. CDR1 is SGHNT, CDR2 YYREEE, per germline (reference sequence). From its first to its last residue, the CDR3 has 20 amino acids. The chain's CDR3 is CASSLVGQPRVSNYGYTFGS.

The chain has TRBV10-3 and TRBJ2-7; D unclear. This CDR3 is 9 amino acids long. CDR1 is ENHRY, CDR2 SYGVKD, per germline. The V and J ends lost 7 bases and 9 bases respectively, with 7 bases between them. CDR3 region: CAITPGQYF. CDR3 bases: TGTGCCATCACCCCAGGGCAGTACTTC.

The rearrangement uses TRBV2 and TRBJ1-1; TRBD1 is a possible D gene (5 bases). Trimming left V 6 bases short and J 0 bases short, with 17 bases between. CDR3 size: 16 residues. Germline CDR1 is SNHLY and CDR2 is FYNNEI. CDR3 region: CASSPGGVTMNTEAFF. In DNA form, the CDR3 reads TGTGCCAGCAGCCCCGGAGGGGTTACTATGAACACTGAAGCTTTCTTT.

This clonotype appeared a few times. The V and J genes are TRBV2 and TRBJ2-5; no clear D gene. Trimming took 4 bases from V and 5 from J, leaving 11 bases between them. This CDR3 has 13 residues. Germline V gives CDR1 SNHLY, CDR2 FYNNEI. The CDR3 nucleotides read TGTGCCAGCAGTGTTGAACAACGGGAGACCCAGTACTTC. Encoded protein: CASSVEQRETQYF.

J is TRBJ2-2 and V is TRBV6-5; D is possibly TRBD2 (6 bases). Germline V CDR1 and CDR2: MNHEY, SVGAGI. The CDR3 is made up of 13 amino acids. V lost 7 bases and J lost 7, with 13 bases in between. The CDR3 region is CASNRGTGGELFF. CDR3 nucleotide sequence: TGTGCCAGCAATCGGGGGACGGGCGGGGAGCTGTTTTTT.

This clonotype was seen only a few times. V and J are TRBV7-6 and TRBJ2-3, with TRBD2 identical over 10 bases. The CDR3 sequence is 18 residues long. Germline V lookup: CDR1 SGHVS, CDR2 FNYEAQ. The V gene end was trimmed by 6 bases and the J gene end by 0 bases; junction bases not matched to a gene: 12. CDR3 amino acids: CASREVASGSQSTDTQYF. The CDR3 nucleotides are TGTGCCAGCAGAGAAGTGGCTAGCGGGAGCCAAAGCACAGATACGCAGTATTTT.

This clonotype came up a few times. The rearrangement links TRBV20-1 to TRBJ1-1; possibly TRBD1 for D (5 bases). The CDR3 spans 14 residues. V dropped 6 bases and J dropped 1 base, with 15 bases sitting between them. Germline V gene sequence: CDR1 DFQATT, CDR2 SNEGSKA (reference sequence). The CDR3 spells CSAEAGVTNTEAFF. CDR3 bases: TGCAGTGCGGAGGCGGGGGTTACGAACACTGAAGCTTTCTTT.

The chain carries TRBV29-1 and TRBJ1-5; a possible D gene is TRBD1 (5 bases). The V and J ends lost 4 bases and 7 bases respectively, with 14 bases between them. The CDR3 runs to 13 residues. From germline, CDR1 is SQVTM and CDR2 ANQGSEA. The CDR3 DNA reads as TGCAGCGTTGGGGACTACGAGGCACAGCCCCAGCATTTT. Its protein product is CSVGDYEAQPQHF.

This clonotype has just one count. The chain combines TRBV25-1 with TRBJ1-2; possible D gene TRBD1, 5 bases. The CDR3 sequence is 12 residues long. Germline-derived CDR1 and CDR2 are MGHDK and SYGVNS. V was trimmed by 4 bases and J by 4 bases, leaving 7 bases between them. The CDR3 nucleotides read TGTGCCAGCAGTGGCGGGGGCTATGGCTACACCTTC. Its translation is CASSGGGYGYTF.

This clonotype was found once. The chain carries TRBV6-1 and TRBJ1-1; a possible D gene is TRBD1 (5 bases). The CDR3 sequence is 13 residues long. Germline loops: CDR1 MNHNS, CDR2 SASEGT. V was clipped by 6 bases and J by 3 bases, with 11 bases between them. The CDR3 DNA sequence: TGTGCCAGCAGGATCAGGGCGCACACTGAAGCTTTCTTT. Translated: CASRIRAHTEAFF.

About this clonotype itself: Since a much larger clone is just one base distant, this may be a read error. The rearrangement uses TRBV6-5 and TRBJ2-3, with D possibly being TRBD2 (7 bases). Germline V gene sequence: CDR1 MNHEY, CDR2 SVGAGI. There are 17 residues in the CDR3. The CDR3 nucleotides read TGTGCCAACAGTTACTCGAAGGGGGGGGGAAGCACAGATACGCAGTATTTT. Protein: CANSYSKGGGSTDTQYF.

The chain combines TRBV5-1 with TRBJ2-1; TRBD2 agrees at 11 bases. The germline V gene has CDR1 SGHRS and CDR2 YFSETQ. V lost 4 bases, J lost 3 bases, and 6 bases stayed unmatched. This CDR3 region has 16 residues. The CDR3 region has the DNA TGCGCCAGCAGCCCCATACTAGCGGGAGACTACAATGAGCAGTTCTTC. This encodes CASSPILAGDYNEQFF.

This clonotype was seen ten or more times. This chain joins TRBV5-8 and TRBJ2-1; D is uncertain. Trimming pared 0 bases from V and 1 base from J, leaving 17 bases between. The CDR3 runs 18 residues. CDR1 and CDR2 from the germline V gene are SGHTS and YDEGEE. CDR3 protein: CASSLGASGPRSYNEQFF. CDR3 bases: TGTGCCAGCAGCTTGGGCGCCTCGGGCCCGAGATCCTACAATGAGCAGTTCTTC.

The rearrangement uses TRBV15 and TRBJ2-7; TRBD2 aligns across 12 bases. The CDR3 runs 19 residues. The V gene end was trimmed by 3 bases and the J gene end by 0 bases; junction bases not matched to a gene: 12. Germline V lookup: CDR1 LNHNV, CDR2 YYDKDF (reference sequence). The CDR3 loop is CATSSTTGLAGEGSYEQYF. CDR3 nucleotides: TGTGCCACCAGCAGCACTACGGGACTAGCGGGTGAGGGCTCCTACGAGCAGTACTTC.

Of note for this clonotype: The CDR3 does not end in the conserved phenylalanine or tryptophan, so this is likely a read error. The DNA is omitted, as the CDR3 cannot be located on it reliably, and the CDR3 follows TCRdb's listing. CDR3 sequence reads: CACSSDFPSHYGNTL. This chain connects TRBV11-1 to TRBJ1-2; the table names TRBD1, a call not compared with the DNA. Both ends counted, the CDR3 spans 15 residues. Germline V gene sequence: CDR1 SGHAT, CDR2 FQDESV (reference sequence).

This chain links TRBV19 with TRBJ2-7, with 9 bases lining up with TRBD2. The germline V gene has CDR1 LNHDA and CDR2 SQIVND (reference sequence). Trimming at V came to 4 bases and at J to 7 bases, leaving 11 bases not matched to a gene. The CDR3 is made up of 15 amino acids. The CDR3: CASSRQTGLAHEQYF. The DNA for the CDR3 is TGTGCCAGTAGTAGGCAGACGGGACTAGCACATGAGCAGTACTTC.

Remarks on this clonotype: A much larger clone is a single base away; this may be a read error. The V call is TRBV19, the J call TRBJ1-1; tentatively, D is TRBD1 (5 bases). The CDR3 runs 13 residues. Trimming cost V 3 bases and J 3 bases, with 8 bases left between them. Germline CDR1 LNHDA, CDR2 SQIVND (reference sequence). Here the CDR3 reads CASSMTQDTEAFF. CDR3 DNA: TGTGCCAGTAGTATGACACAGGACACTGAAGCTTTCTTT.

In regard to this clonotype: Being one base from a much bigger clone, this may be a read error. V gene TRBV4-1 combines with J gene TRBJ2-7; 8 nucleotides align to TRBD1. Per germline, CDR1 MGHRA and CDR2 YSYEKL. V dropped 7 bases and J dropped 5; count of bases not matched to a gene: 16. This CDR3 has 16 residues. The DNA of the CDR3 is TGCGCCAGCAACCCCAGCTCGACAGGGGCGCCCCACGAGCAGTACTTC. Amino acid sequence: CASNPSSTGAPHEQYF.